The T cell receptor beta chain under discussion was sequenced for a study of T cells expressing NK-cell markers. In generating TCR beta cDNA, 5'RACE template switching with UMIs was used. TCRdb re-called the 5' RACE reads, yielding one record per CDR3 amino acid sequence without DNA. This sample's table reports almost 450,000 distinct CDR3 sequences. CDR3 length: 18 residues. Germline V lookup: CDR1 MNHEY, CDR2 SMNVEV (reference sequence). Sequences were obtained from blood T cells: a sorted CD56 or NKG2C T cell subset, CD4+ or CD8+ T cells, or bulk PBMC T cells (not recorded which). V usage is TRBV27 and J usage is TRBJ2-7; lacking DNA, the TRBD2 call made by TCRdb goes unchecked. The sequence came from a woman aged 18 to 69 in good health. The CDR3 region is CASSTSLGLAGDSYEQYF.